This TCR beta chain emerged from a study of blood T cell repertoires in COVID-19. Study summary: Samples of COVID-19 (acute and convalescent) were obtained from the United States, Italy and Spain. PBMCs, B-cell-depleted T cells, or T cells provided the cDNA or gDNA that made up the material.

In the original analysis: Reference gene primer amplification in the assay estimated nucleated cell counts. Measured with immunoSEQ multiplex PCR; TCRdb has only the in-frame clones, and not every one. That table gives V, J and clone size, and the DNA gave D and trimming. The data hold about 260,000 clones, with roughly 86% observed a single time. Trimming shortened V by 4 bases and J by 2 bases, and 18 bases separated the two germline ends. From germline, CDR1 is MNHNS and CDR2 SASEGT. The CDR3 sequence is 16 residues long. The chain recombines TRBV6-1 with TRBJ2-7; the D gene is possibly TRBD2 (7 bases). Sequencing was done on a sample of peripheral blood. This receptor was identified in a woman aged 25-40 years with COVID-19, enrolled during active disease. The CDR3 protein is CASSAWAGAMTYEQYF. Here the CDR3 DNA reads TGTGCCAGCAGTGCATGGGCGGGGGCGATGACCTACGAGCAGTACTTC.